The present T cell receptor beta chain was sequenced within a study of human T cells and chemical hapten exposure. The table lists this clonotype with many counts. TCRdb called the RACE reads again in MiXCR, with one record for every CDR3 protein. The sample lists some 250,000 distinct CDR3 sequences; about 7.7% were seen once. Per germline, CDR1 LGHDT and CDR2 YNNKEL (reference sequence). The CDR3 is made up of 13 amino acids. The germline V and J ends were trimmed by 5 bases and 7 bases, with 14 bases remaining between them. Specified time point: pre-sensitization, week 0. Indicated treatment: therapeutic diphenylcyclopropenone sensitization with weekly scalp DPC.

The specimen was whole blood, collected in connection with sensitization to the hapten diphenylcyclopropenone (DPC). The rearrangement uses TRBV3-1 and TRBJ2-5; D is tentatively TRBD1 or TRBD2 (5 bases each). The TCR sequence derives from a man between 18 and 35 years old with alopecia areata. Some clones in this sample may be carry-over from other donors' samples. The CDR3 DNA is TGTGCCAGCAGCGGGGGACCCCCAGGGACCCAGTACTTC. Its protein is CASSGGPPGTQYF.